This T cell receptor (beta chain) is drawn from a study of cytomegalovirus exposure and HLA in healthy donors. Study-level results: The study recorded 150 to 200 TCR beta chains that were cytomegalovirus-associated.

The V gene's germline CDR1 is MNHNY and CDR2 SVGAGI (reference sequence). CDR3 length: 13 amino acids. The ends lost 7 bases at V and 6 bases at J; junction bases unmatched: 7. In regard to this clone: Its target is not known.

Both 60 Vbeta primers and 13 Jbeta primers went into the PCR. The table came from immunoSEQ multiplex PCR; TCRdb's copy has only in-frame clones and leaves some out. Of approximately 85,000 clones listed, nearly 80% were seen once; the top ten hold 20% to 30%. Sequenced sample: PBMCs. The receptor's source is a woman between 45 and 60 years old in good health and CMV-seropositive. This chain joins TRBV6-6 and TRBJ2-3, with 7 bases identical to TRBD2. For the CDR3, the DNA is TGTGCCAGCATTCCGGTGGGGGGGGATACGCAGTATTTT. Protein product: CASIPVGGDTQYF.